The 8 T cell receptor beta chains below come from one sample, sequenced in a study of breast tumors, draining lymph nodes, adjacent tissues. Each CDR3 protein is one row after TCRdb ran MiXCR on the multiplex PCR reads. The profile shows about 270,000 distinct CDR3 sequences, roughly 31% of them singletons. Samples came from axillary lymph nodes draining the breast cancer. The sequenced sample consisted of axillary lymph node tissue. The receptors derive from a female donor with breast cancer. Some clones in this sample may be carry-over from other donors' samples.

The J gene is TRBJ2-1, the V gene TRBV10-3; D is unresolved. V shed 5 bases and J shed 2 bases, with 13 bases lying between them. Germline values: CDR1 ENHRY, CDR2 SYGVKD. CDR3 length: 15 residues. The CDR3 is CAISRTPDPYNEQFF. CDR3 nucleotides: TGTGCCATCAGTAGGACCCCCGACCCCTACAATGAGCAGTTCTTC.

In its sample, this clonotype was seen many times. V gene TRBV7-2 combines with J gene TRBJ2-1; tentative D call: TRBD2 (5 bases). Per germline, CDR1 SGHTA and CDR2 FQGNSA. The CDR3 is made up of 15 amino acids. Trimming pared 2 bases from V and 4 bases from J, leaving 12 bases between. CDR3 loop: CASSLRAGAYNEQFF. The CDR3 nucleotides read TGTGCCAGCAGCTTAAGGGCGGGTGCTTACAATGAGCAGTTCTTC.

This clonotype has just a few counts. This chain's CDR3 is CASSSLTYEQYF. CDR3 nucleotide sequence: TGTGCCAGCAGTAGCCTTACCTACGAGCAGTACTTC. The chain employs TRBV28 and TRBJ2-7; D remains ambiguous. The length of the CDR3 is 12 residues. Trimming took 5 bases from V and 2 from J, leaving 7 bases between them. Germline-derived CDR1 and CDR2 are MDHEN and SYDVKM.

This clonotype was recorded at least ten times. This chain connects TRBV20-1 to TRBJ2-1; 10 bases fit TRBD2. This CDR3 spans 15 amino acids. V gave up 6 bases and J gave up 7 bases; unmatched junction bases: 12. Germline CDR1 reads DFQATT; CDR2 reads SNEGSKA (reference sequence). The CDR3 is CSASSLAGVDNEQFF. The CDR3 DNA reads TGCAGTGCATCCTCGCTAGCGGGAGTCGATAATGAGCAGTTCTTC.

This clonotype appeared many times. V gene TRBV20-1 combines with J gene TRBJ2-5; D unclear. The CDR3 totals 12 residues. Trimming left V 3 bases short and J 2 bases short, with 7 bases between. Germline V gene data show CDR1 as DFQATT and CDR2 as SNEGSKA (reference sequence). CDR3 residues: CSASFRQETQYF. CDR3 sequence (DNA): TGCAGTGCTAGTTTCAGACAAGAGACCCAGTACTTC.

The V call is TRBV6-6, the J call TRBJ2-7; 11 positions match TRBD2. CDR3 length: 16 residues. Germline CDR1 reads MNHNY; CDR2 reads SVGAGI (reference sequence). V gave up 0 bases and J gave up 6 bases; unmatched junction bases: 7. This CDR3 reads CASSYSTTSGSSEQYF. The CDR3 coding sequence is TGTGCCAGCAGTTACTCGACAACTAGCGGGAGTTCCGAGCAGTACTTC.

This clonotype was found many times. CDR3 DNA sequence: TGTGCCAGCAGTGCTAACAGGGTAGTCACCATATATTTT. As protein: CASSANRVVTIYF. The rearrangement joins TRBV6-1 to TRBJ1-3, with D possibly TRBD1 on 6 matching bases. V was pared by 4 bases and J by 9 bases, with 13 bases between. Germline V gene data show CDR1 as MNHNS and CDR2 as SASEGT. The length of the CDR3 is 13 residues.

This clonotype was found a few times. This rearrangement joins TRBV20-1 to TRBJ2-7; TRBD2 aligns across 13 bases. Germline values: CDR1 DFQATT, CDR2 SNEGSKA (reference sequence). The CDR3 has 15 residues. Trimming at V came to 6 bases and at J to 6 bases, leaving 11 bases not matched to a gene. Here the CDR3 reads CSARGLAGDPGEQYF. The DNA of the CDR3 is TGCAGTGCACGAGGACTAGCGGGAGACCCCGGCGAGCAGTACTTC.